This passage covers 26 T cell receptor beta chains from one sample sequenced in a study of shared clonotypes between healthy human individuals. Sequencing was performed with immunoSEQ multiplex PCR; in TCRdb, only in-frame clones are kept and a portion is missing. The data contain approximately 600,000 clones, around 95% of them seen just once; the ten biggest clones take up approximately 0.11%. Selected positively for CCR7 and CD45RO-negative, naive CD8 cells excluded terminally differentiated effector memory CD45RA+ cells. The sample taken for sequencing was naive CD8+ T cells sorted from blood. The source of these receptors is a woman aged 25 to 39 in good health.

The chain employs TRBV4-2 and TRBJ1-1, with D uncertain. V was clipped by 4 bases and J by 3 bases, with 15 bases between them. The CDR3 sequence is 15 residues long. In germline, CDR1 is LGHNA, CDR2 YNFKEQ. The CDR3 reads CASSRPQADDTEAFF. CDR3 sequence (DNA): TGTGCCAGCAGCCGGCCCCAGGCTGATGACACTGAAGCTTTCTTT.

V is TRBV5-6 and J is TRBJ1-2, with TRBD1 matching 7 bases. Germline V lookup: CDR1 SGHDT, CDR2 YYEEEE. The CDR3 is 13 amino acids. The V and J ends lost 4 bases and 8 bases, in that order; junction bases with no gene match: 8. The CDR3 sequence: CASSATGFRGYTF. CDR3 sequence (DNA): TGTGCCAGCAGCGCGACAGGGTTCCGGGGCTACACCTTC.

The CDR3 region is CASSPQGMYNEQFF. CDR3 DNA sequence: TGTGCCAGCAGTCCGCAGGGGATGTACAATGAGCAGTTCTTC. The chain carries TRBV28 and TRBJ2-1; a weak D match, TRBD1 (6 bases). V lost 5 bases to trimming and J lost 4 bases, with 12 bases between them. CDR1 and CDR2 from the germline V gene are MDHEN and SYDVKM. The CDR3 sequence is 14 residues long.

The chain joins TRBV27 to TRBJ2-3; D not resolved. The germline V gene encodes CDR1 MNHEY and CDR2 SMNVEV (reference sequence). CDR3 length equals 13 residues. The V gene lost 3 bases and the J gene lost 0 bases, with 4 bases spanning the gap. The CDR3 DNA sequence: TGTGCCAGCAGTTTGACTAGCACAGATACGCAGTATTTT. This codes for CASSLTSTDTQYF.

The table lists this clone with a count of one. The genes are TRBV27 and TRBJ2-1; TRBD2 aligns across 8 bases. V lost 6 bases to trimming and J lost 7 bases; unmatched junction nucleotides: 14. The length of the CDR3 is 16 residues. Germline CDR1 and CDR2: MNHEY and SMNVEV (reference sequence). DNA for the CDR3: TGTGCCAGCAGATCATCAGCGGGAGAAGTGTGGAATGAGCAGTTCTTC. Its protein product is CASRSSAGEVWNEQFF.

The gene calls are TRBV30 and TRBJ2-1; 9 bases are a match to TRBD1. Germline V gives CDR1 GTSNPN, CDR2 SVGIG (reference sequence). Trimming took 7 bases from V and 8 from J; bases not matched to a gene: 6. The length of the CDR3 is 12 residues. The CDR3 coding sequence is TGTGCCTCCTCGACAGGGGGGGATGAGCAGTTCTTC. This codes for CASSTGGDEQFF.

The count of this clone is one. The junction and the germline gene differ at one end; a read error may be behind it. CDR3 DNA: TGTGCCACCCCCCTAACCCCGGCAGGTCCTGGTCACGGAGGGTTC. It codes for CATPLTPAGPGHGGF. The chain carries TRBV11-2 and TRBJ1-2; D gene unclear. Looked up from germline, CDR1 is SGHAT and CDR2 is FQNNGV. The CDR3 covers 15 residues.

V and J are TRBV15 and TRBJ2-1, with a possible D match to TRBD1 (5 bases). Germline V gene data show CDR1 as LNHNV and CDR2 as YYDKDF (reference sequence). This CDR3 region has 11 residues. V shed 8 bases and J shed 5 bases, with 7 bases lying between them. For the CDR3, the DNA is TGTGCCACCGGGGCCGACAATGAGCAGTTCTTC. It is translated as CATGADNEQFF.

The chain joins TRBV28 to TRBJ2-7; 10 nucleotides line up with TRBD2. After removal of 2 bases from V and 4 bases from J, the junction contained 5 bases not matched to a gene. The CDR3 consists of 15 residues. CDR1 is MDHEN and CDR2 is SYDVKM in the germline V gene. CDR3 residues: CASSLPPSGSYEQYF. DNA for the CDR3: TGTGCCAGCAGTTTACCCCCTAGCGGGAGTTACGAGCAGTACTTC.

This sequence joins TRBV13 and TRBJ2-5; D might be TRBD1 (5 bases). Germline assignment: CDR1 PRHDT and CDR2 FYEKMQ (reference sequence). V was trimmed by 2 bases and J by 4 bases, leaving 14 bases between them. This CDR3 region has 15 residues. This chain's CDR3 is CASSLKGFFRETQYF. In DNA form, the CDR3 reads TGTGCCAGCAGCTTAAAGGGGTTCTTCCGAGAGACCCAGTACTTC.

In its sample, this clone was seen once. The J gene is TRBJ2-1, the V gene TRBV28; D gene uncertain. CDR3 size: 12 residues. Germline V CDR1 and CDR2: MDHEN, SYDVKM. Trimming took off 5 bases at V and 9 bases at J, with 11 bases between the two ends. The CDR3 loop reads CASSPTGVEQFF. The CDR3, as DNA: TGTGCCAGCAGTCCAACCGGCGTTGAGCAGTTCTTC.

The chain couples TRBV27 to TRBJ2-7; the D gene is possibly TRBD2 (5 bases). The CDR3 loop spans 14 amino acids. Trimming took 4 bases from V and 0 from J, leaving 10 bases between them. Per the germline V gene, CDR1 is MNHEY and CDR2 is SMNVEV (reference sequence). The CDR3: CASSWSGSSYEQYF. The CDR3 DNA sequence: TGTGCCAGCAGTTGGAGCGGTAGCTCCTACGAGCAGTACTTC.

The V gene is TRBV28, the J gene TRBJ1-3; TRBD1 aligns across 9 bases. CDR3 length equals 17 residues. Trimming at V came to 5 bases and at J to 2 bases, leaving 10 bases not matched to a gene. From germline, CDR1 is MDHEN and CDR2 SYDVKM. The CDR3 protein is CASSPIWDRDPGNTIYF. CDR3 in DNA: TGTGCCAGCAGTCCCATTTGGGACAGGGATCCTGGAAACACCATATATTTT.

The V gene is TRBV13, the J gene TRBJ1-1; D is ambiguous. The CDR3 loop spans 15 amino acids. The V end lost 5 bases, the J end lost 0 bases, and 13 bases lay between the germline ends. The germline V gene has CDR1 PRHDT and CDR2 FYEKMQ (reference sequence). Here the CDR3 reads CASSTTSLMNTEAFF. DNA of the CDR3: TGTGCCAGCAGCACAACGTCCCTAATGAACACTGAAGCTTTCTTT.

This rearrangement joins TRBV5-1 to TRBJ2-7; 10 positions match TRBD2. The CDR3 totals 16 residues. V was clipped by 2 bases and J by 7 bases; unmatched bases: 12. CDR1 is SGHRS and CDR2 is YFSETQ in the germline V gene. The CDR3: CASSFAIAGGAREQYF. CDR3 DNA: TGCGCCAGCAGCTTCGCGATAGCGGGAGGAGCACGGGAGCAGTACTTC.

The gene calls are TRBV2 and TRBJ1-3; D is uncertain. V was trimmed by 2 bases and J by 4 bases, leaving 12 bases between them. Germline V gives CDR1 SNHLY, CDR2 FYNNEI. This CDR3 is 15 amino acids long. This CDR3 is CASSELSTGGNTIYF. The CDR3 region has the DNA TGTGCCAGCAGTGAATTGAGCACTGGGGGAAACACCATATATTTT.

The chain recombines TRBV29-1 with TRBJ2-3; D is undetermined. CDR3 size: 16 residues. Germline V gene sequence: CDR1 SQVTM, CDR2 ANQGSEA. The V end was cut by 3 bases, the J end by 4 bases, with 20 bases between. In DNA, the CDR3 is TGCAGCGTTGATTCAAATGCTGCCAACGCCCCAGATACGCAGTATTTT. This encodes CSVDSNAANAPDTQYF.

V and J are TRBV29-1 and TRBJ2-5; unclear D gene. Matching the DNA end better, TRBJ2-7 makes the J call doubtful. The CDR3 runs 11 residues. Per the germline V gene, CDR1 is SQVTM and CDR2 is ANQGSEA. Written as DNA, the CDR3 is TGCAGCGCTACGGACTCCTACGAGCAGTACTTC. Translated: CSATDSYEQYF.

This chain connects TRBV19 to TRBJ1-1, with 7 bases lining up with TRBD1. This CDR3 is 15 amino acids long. The germline V gene has CDR1 LNHDA and CDR2 SQIVND (reference sequence). Germline trimming cut 7 bases from V and 0 bases from J; bases unmatched to any gene: 8. The CDR3, as DNA: TGTGCCAGTACCAAACGGACAGGATTGAACACTGAAGCTTTCTTT. This encodes CASTKRTGLNTEAFF.

The V call is TRBV27, the J call TRBJ2-7; TRBD2 matches at 11 bases. The germline gives CDR1 MNHEY, CDR2 SMNVEV (reference sequence). The trim removed 6 bases at V and 3 bases at J, leaving 7 bases unmatched. The CDR3 contains 15 residues. This CDR3 reads CASRTSGKFFYEQYF. Written as DNA, the CDR3 is TGTGCCAGCAGGACTAGCGGGAAGTTTTTCTACGAGCAGTACTTC.

For this clone: The same CDR3 arises from other DNA sequences in this sample as well. The rearrangement uses TRBV5-4 and TRBJ2-5, with no clear D. Trimming shortened V by 0 bases and J by 3 bases, and 6 bases separated the two germline ends. CDR3 length: 13 amino acids. CDR1 is SGHNT and CDR2 is YYREEE in the germline V gene (reference sequence). CDR3: CASSLAEEETQYF. The CDR3 DNA sequence: TGTGCCAGCAGCTTGGCGGAAGAAGAGACCCAGTACTTC.

The V gene is TRBV4-1, the J gene TRBJ2-7; no clear D gene. Looked up from germline, CDR1 is MGHRA and CDR2 is YSYEKL. The length of the CDR3 is 15 residues. Trimming shortened V by 0 bases and J by 6 bases, and 15 bases separated the two germline ends. CDR3 DNA sequence: TGCGCCAGCAGCCAAGATCGAGGAGTCCCTTCCGAGCAGTACTTC. It is translated as CASSQDRGVPSEQYF.

This sequence joins TRBV27 and TRBJ2-7, with D hard to call. The germline CDR1 and CDR2 sequences are MNHEY and SMNVEV (reference sequence). V lost 6 bases to trimming and J lost 0 bases, with 15 bases between them. This CDR3 is 15 amino acids long. CDR3 bases: TGTGCCAGCAGCCGGGCCCCGAAGGGCTCCTACGAGCAGTACTTC. It is translated as CASSRAPKGSYEQYF.

This CDR3 is CASSPLTGGAKNIQYF. The CDR3 region has the DNA TGTGCCAGCAGCCCCCTCACGGGGGGGGCCAAAAACATTCAGTACTTC. The rearrangement joins TRBV7-6 to TRBJ2-4, with 8 bases aligning to TRBD2. The CDR3 runs 16 residues. CDR1 is SGHVS and CDR2 is FNYEAQ in the germline V gene. After removal of 5 bases from V and 1 base from J, the junction contained 7 bases not matched to a gene.

The J gene is TRBJ2-1, the V gene TRBV11-2; 12 bases are a match to TRBD2. Trimming at V came to 5 bases and at J to 6 bases, leaving 8 bases not matched to a gene. This CDR3 region has 16 residues. Germline assignment: CDR1 SGHAT and CDR2 FQNNGV. CDR3 amino acids: CASSKFPGLAGNEQFF. CDR3 sequence (DNA): TGTGCCAGCAGCAAATTCCCGGGACTAGCGGGCAATGAGCAGTTCTTC.

This chain connects TRBV28 to TRBJ2-3; 15 bases are a match to TRBD2. The length of the CDR3 is 20 residues. Germline CDR1 and CDR2: MDHEN and SYDVKM. With V trimmed by 4 bases and J by 2 bases, 13 bases remained unmatched. CDR3 in amino acids: CASSSPTRTSGRDLTDTQYF. CDR3 coding DNA: TGTGCCAGCAGTTCTCCCACCCGGACTAGCGGGAGGGACCTCACAGATACGCAGTATTTT.